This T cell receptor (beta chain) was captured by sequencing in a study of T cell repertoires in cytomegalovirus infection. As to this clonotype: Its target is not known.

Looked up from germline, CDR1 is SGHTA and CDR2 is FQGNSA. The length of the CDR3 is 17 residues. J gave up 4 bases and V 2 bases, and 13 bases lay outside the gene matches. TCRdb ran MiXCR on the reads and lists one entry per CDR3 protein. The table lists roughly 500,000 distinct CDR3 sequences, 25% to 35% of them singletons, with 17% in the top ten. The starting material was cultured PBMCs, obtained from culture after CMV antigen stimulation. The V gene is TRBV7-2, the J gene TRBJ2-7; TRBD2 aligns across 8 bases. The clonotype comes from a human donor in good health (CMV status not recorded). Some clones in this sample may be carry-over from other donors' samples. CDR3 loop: CASSLRLHGRAAYEQYF. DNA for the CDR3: TGTGCCAGCAGCTTACGTCTCCACGGGAGGGCAGCGTACGAGCAGTACTTC.